Sequencing of this T cell receptor (beta chain) was carried out in a study of patients and donors after allogeneic stem cell transplantation. The V gene's germline CDR1 is SNHLY and CDR2 FYNNEI. The CDR3 has 15 amino acids. V gave up 4 bases and J gave up 1 base; unmatched junction bases: 3. One entry per CDR3 protein, called by TCRdb with MiXCR from the RT-PCR reads. The sample has about 110,000 distinct CDR3 sequences, 35% seen once. Sequences were obtained from blood, either unsorted or a sorted T cell fraction (not recorded which). The sequence was collected from a human donor who was either an allogeneic HSCT recipient or a stem cell or donor lymphocyte infusion donor (not recorded which). It is not recorded whose cells these are; they may come from a transplant donor. The V call is TRBV2, the J call TRBJ2-1; 8 bases are a match to TRBD2. The CDR3 region has the DNA TGTGCCAGCAGTGGGGTAGCGGGGTCCTACAATGAGCAGTTCTTC. It encodes CASSGVAGSYNEQFF.